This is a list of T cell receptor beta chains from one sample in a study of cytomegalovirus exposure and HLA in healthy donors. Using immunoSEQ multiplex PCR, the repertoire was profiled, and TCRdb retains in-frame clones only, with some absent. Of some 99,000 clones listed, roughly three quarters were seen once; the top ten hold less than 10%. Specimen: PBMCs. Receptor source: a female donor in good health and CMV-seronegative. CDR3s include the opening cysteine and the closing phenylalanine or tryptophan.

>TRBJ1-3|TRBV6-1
CASSVRDSGNTIYF
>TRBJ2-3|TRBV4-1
CASSHPSGTDTQYF
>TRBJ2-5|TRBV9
CASTPGLAGLQETQYF
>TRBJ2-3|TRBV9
CASSVGGEGDMQYF
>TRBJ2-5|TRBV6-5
CASSREGLETQYF
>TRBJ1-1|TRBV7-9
CASSARQGLNTEAFF
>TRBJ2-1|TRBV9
CASSTRLAGSYNEQFF
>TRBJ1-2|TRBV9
CASSVGGSGTGSGYTF
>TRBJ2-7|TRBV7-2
CASRPSGYEQYF
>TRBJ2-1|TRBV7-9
CVDRQGNHEQFF
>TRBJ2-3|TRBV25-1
CASSEYGASGRPTDTQYF
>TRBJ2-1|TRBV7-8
CASSGGAGGPLYEQFF
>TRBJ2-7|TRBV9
CASSDGTSGDQYF
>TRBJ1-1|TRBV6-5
CASRLQGEPFF
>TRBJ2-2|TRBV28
CASSRTSGSVWRVGELFF
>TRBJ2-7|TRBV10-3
CAIKPSVLSYEQYF
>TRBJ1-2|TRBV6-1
CASSEGGGYTF
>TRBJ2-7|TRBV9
CASSVGQGLSYEQYF
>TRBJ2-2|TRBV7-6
CASSPSASGLRTGELFF
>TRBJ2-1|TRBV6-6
CASSSSEYNEQFF
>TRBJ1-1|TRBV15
CATSRDRTGNAMNTEAFF
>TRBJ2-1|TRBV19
CASSIGRVNEQFF
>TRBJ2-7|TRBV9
CASSVRGQAVYEQYF
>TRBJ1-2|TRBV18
CASSPQGFAYGYTF
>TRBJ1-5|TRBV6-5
CASQSQGNQPQHF
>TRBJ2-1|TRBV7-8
CASSLGTSPLYNEQFF
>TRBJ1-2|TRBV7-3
CASSLGGRSYGYTF
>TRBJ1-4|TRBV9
CASSGEISTNEKLFF
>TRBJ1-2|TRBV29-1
CSVLSANYGYTF
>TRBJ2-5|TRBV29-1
CSADLAGGPPETQYF
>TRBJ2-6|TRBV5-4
CASSSTGAGANVLTF
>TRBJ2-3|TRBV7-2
CASRYLGGRTDTQYF
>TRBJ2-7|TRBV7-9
CSSSLATSTAFYEQYF
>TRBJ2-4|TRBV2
CASSEEVTKNIQYF
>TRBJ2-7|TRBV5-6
CASSFGSRGRELWQYF
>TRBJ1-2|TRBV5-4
CASSFSGYGYTF
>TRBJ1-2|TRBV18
CASSPDTGTTSRLYGYTF
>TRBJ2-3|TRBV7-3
CASSLTRGSRGTDTQYF
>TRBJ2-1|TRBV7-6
CASSLVSYNEQFF